A single sample is the source of the 10 T cell receptor beta chains below, sequenced in a study of OX40 agonist ivuxolimab in advanced cancers. The protocol was immunoSEQ multiplex PCR, while the TCRdb copy is restricted to in-frame clones and leaves out a portion. The sample lists roughly 61,000 clones; about 81% were seen once. Sequencing used CD4+ or CD8+ T cells sorted from blood, obtained in a trial of the OX40 agonist ivuxolimab. The source of these receptors is an adult with an advanced solid tumor such as melanoma, head and neck, liver or kidney cancer.

This clone was picked up a small number of times. The chain is built from TRBV9 and TRBJ2-3, with no clear D. V was pared by 5 bases and J by 4 bases, with 11 bases between. The germline gives CDR1 SGDLS, CDR2 YYNGEE. The CDR3 runs to 13 residues. CDR3 protein: CASSSILADTQYF. For the CDR3, the DNA is TGTGCCAGCAGTTCCATTTTGGCAGATACGCAGTATTTT.

This clone showed up just once. The chain uses TRBV5-4 and TRBJ2-7, with TRBD1 matching over 9 bases. With V trimmed by 3 bases and J by 5 bases, 9 bases remained unmatched. Germline values: CDR1 SGHNT, CDR2 YYREEE (reference sequence). The CDR3 length is 15 residues. The CDR3, as DNA: TGTGCCAGCAGCTCACCCGGGACAGGGATCGACGAGCAGTACTTC. Protein: CASSSPGTGIDEQYF.

The V and J genes are TRBV28 and TRBJ2-2; 10 bases are shared with TRBD2. The germline V gene has CDR1 MDHEN and CDR2 SYDVKM. This CDR3 region has 17 residues. J gave up 5 bases and V 5 bases, and 11 bases lay outside the gene matches. The DNA for the CDR3 is TGTGCCAGCAGTCAAACTAGCGGGGCCCCGTTTACCGGGGAGCTGTTTTTT. Its translation is CASSQTSGAPFTGELFF. Supplemented by reference TRBV28 and TRBJ2-2, the full variable domain reads DVKVTQSSRYLVKRTGEKVFLECVQDMDHENMFWYRQDPGLGLRLIYFSYDVKMKEKGDIPEGYSVSREKKERFSLILESASTNQTSMYLCASSQTSGAPFTGELFFGEGSRLTVL.

The chain is built from TRBV7-9 and TRBJ2-1, with TRBD1 matching over 8 bases. The CDR3 contains 15 residues. The ends lost 2 bases at V and 4 bases at J; junction bases unmatched: 4. Looked up from germline, CDR1 is SEHNR and CDR2 is FQNEAQ (reference sequence). The CDR3 DNA reads TGTGCCAGCAGCTTAATACGGACAGGGTACAATGAGCAGTTCTTC. Its protein product is CASSLIRTGYNEQFF.

The rearrangement uses TRBV5-1 and TRBJ2-2; 7 bases are a match to TRBD1. The CDR3 extends over 14 amino acids. Trimming removed 4 bases from V and 4 bases from J; junction bases left unmatched: 4. Germline CDR1 reads SGHRS; CDR2 reads YFSETQ. CDR3 protein: CASSDRDSTGELFF. Here the CDR3 DNA reads TGCGCCAGCAGCGACCGGGACAGCACCGGGGAGCTGTTTTTT.

V is TRBV27 and J is TRBJ2-2; no reliable D call. The CDR3 runs 14 residues. Germline CDR1 reads MNHEY; CDR2 reads SMNVEV (reference sequence). V shed 5 bases and J shed 5 bases, with 12 bases lying between them. The CDR3 coding sequence is TGTGCCAGCAGTAAAGGGCAAAAGACCGGGGAGCTGTTTTTT. Translated: CASSKGQKTGELFF.

The gene calls are TRBV9 and TRBJ2-2, with D hard to call. Germline CDR1 reads SGDLS; CDR2 reads YYNGEE. This CDR3 has 14 residues. V lost 0 bases to trimming and J lost 4 bases, with 7 bases between them. The chain's CDR3 is CASSVAPLTGELFF. CDR3 coding DNA: TGTGCCAGCAGCGTAGCACCTCTCACCGGGGAGCTGTTTTTT.

This clone was detected only once. J is TRBJ2-1 and V is TRBV7-9; 7 positions agree with TRBD1. Germline V lookup: CDR1 SEHNR, CDR2 FQNEAQ (reference sequence). Germline trimming cut 6 bases from V and 0 bases from J; bases unmatched to any gene: 2. The CDR3 is 14 amino acids. Here the CDR3 DNA reads TGTGCCAGCAGGGGACAGAGCTCCTACAATGAGCAGTTCTTC. Protein: CASRGQSSYNEQFF.

The rearrangement joins TRBV19 to TRBJ1-5; TRBD1 matches at 8 bases. Germline CDR1 LNHDA, CDR2 SQIVND (reference sequence). Trimming took 1 base from V and 3 from J; bases not matched to a gene: 11. This CDR3 region has 18 residues. Written as DNA, the CDR3 is TGTGCCAGTAGTATAGGGGGACAGGTAACCTCCGTCAATCAGCCCCAGCATTTT. Residues: CASSIGGQVTSVNQPQHF.

This chain links TRBV19 with TRBJ1-4; D is undetermined. There are 13 residues in the CDR3. Trimming cost V 6 bases and J 0 bases, with 5 bases left between them. Germline assignment: CDR1 LNHDA and CDR2 SQIVND (reference sequence). CDR3: CASRSATNEKLFF. The CDR3 bases are TGTGCCAGTAGAAGCGCAACTAATGAAAAACTGTTTTTT.